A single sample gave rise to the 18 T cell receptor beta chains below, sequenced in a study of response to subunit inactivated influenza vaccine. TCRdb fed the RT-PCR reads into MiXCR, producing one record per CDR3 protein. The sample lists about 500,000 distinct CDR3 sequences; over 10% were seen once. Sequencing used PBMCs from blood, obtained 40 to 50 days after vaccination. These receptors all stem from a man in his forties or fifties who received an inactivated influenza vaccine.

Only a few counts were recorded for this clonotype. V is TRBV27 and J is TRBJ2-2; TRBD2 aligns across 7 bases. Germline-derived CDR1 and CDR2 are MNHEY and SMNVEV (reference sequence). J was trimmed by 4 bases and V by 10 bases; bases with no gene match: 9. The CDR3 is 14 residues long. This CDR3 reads CATRSGDRTGELFF. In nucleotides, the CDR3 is TGTGCCACTCGAAGCGGGGACCGCACCGGGGAGCTGTTTTTT.

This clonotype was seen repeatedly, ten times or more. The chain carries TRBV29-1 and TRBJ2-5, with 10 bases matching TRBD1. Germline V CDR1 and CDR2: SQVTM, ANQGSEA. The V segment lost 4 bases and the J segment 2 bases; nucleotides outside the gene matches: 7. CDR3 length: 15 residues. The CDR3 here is CSVGPTGQGQETQYF. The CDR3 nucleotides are TGCAGCGTTGGCCCCACGGGACAGGGGCAAGAGACCCAGTACTTC.

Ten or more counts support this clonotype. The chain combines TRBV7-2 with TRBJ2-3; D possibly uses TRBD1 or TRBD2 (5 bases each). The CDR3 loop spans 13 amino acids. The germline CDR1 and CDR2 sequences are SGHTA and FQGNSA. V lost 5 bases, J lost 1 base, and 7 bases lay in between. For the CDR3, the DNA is TGTGCCAGCAGCAGGGACCGCACAGATACGCAGTATTTT. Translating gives CASSRDRTDTQYF.

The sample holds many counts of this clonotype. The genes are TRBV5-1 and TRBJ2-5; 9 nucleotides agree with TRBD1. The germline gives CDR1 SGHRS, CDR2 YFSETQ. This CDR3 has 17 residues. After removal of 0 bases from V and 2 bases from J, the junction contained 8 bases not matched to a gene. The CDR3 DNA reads TGCGCCAGCAGCTTGGGACAGGGGGTCCTATATCAAGAGACCCAGTACTTC. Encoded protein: CASSLGQGVLYQETQYF.

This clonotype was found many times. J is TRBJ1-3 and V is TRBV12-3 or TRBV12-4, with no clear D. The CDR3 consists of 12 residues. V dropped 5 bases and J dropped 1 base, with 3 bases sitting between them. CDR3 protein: CASSTSGNTIYF. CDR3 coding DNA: TGTGCCAGCAGTACATCTGGAAACACCATATATTTT.

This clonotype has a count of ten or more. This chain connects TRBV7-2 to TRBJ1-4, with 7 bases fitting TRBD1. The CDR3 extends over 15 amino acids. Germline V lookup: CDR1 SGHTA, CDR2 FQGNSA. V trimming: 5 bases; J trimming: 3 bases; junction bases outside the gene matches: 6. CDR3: CASSRDDRANEKLFF. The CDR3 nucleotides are TGTGCCAGCAGCCGAGACGACAGGGCTAATGAAAAACTGTTTTTT. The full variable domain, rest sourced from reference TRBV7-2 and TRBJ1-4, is GAGVSQSPSNKVTEKGKDVELRCDPISGHTALYWYRQSLGQGLEFLIYFQGNSAPDKSGLPSDRFSAERTGGSVSTLTIQRTQQEDSAVYLCASSRDDRANEKLFFGSGTQLSVL.

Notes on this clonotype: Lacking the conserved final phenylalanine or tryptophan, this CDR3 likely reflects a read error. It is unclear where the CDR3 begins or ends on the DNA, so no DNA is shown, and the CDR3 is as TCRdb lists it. CDR3 loop: CASSGAPFYPSL. The chain links TRBV6-6 to TRBJ2-5; the table names TRBD2, a call not compared with the DNA. Counting both end residues, the CDR3 totals 12 amino acids. In germline, CDR1 is MNHNY, CDR2 SVGAGI (reference sequence).

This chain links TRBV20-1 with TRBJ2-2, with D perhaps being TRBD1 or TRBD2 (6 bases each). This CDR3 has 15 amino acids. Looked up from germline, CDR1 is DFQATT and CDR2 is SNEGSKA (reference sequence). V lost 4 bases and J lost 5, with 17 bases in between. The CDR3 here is CSAIPGGRATGELFF. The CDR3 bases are TGCAGTGCTATTCCCGGGGGCAGGGCGACCGGGGAGCTGTTTTTT.

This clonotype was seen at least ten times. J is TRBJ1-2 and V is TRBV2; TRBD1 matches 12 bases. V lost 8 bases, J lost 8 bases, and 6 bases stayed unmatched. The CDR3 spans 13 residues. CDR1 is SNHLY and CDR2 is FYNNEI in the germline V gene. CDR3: CASGTGGVGGYTF. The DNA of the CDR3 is TGTGCCAGCGGGACAGGGGGCGTGGGAGGCTACACCTTC. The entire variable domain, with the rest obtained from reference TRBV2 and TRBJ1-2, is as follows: EPEVTQTPSHQVTQMGQEVILRCVPISNHLYFYWYRQILGQKVEFLVSFYNNEISEKSEIFDDQFSVERPDGSNFTLKIRSTKLEDSAMYFCASGTGGVGGYTFGSGTRLTVV.

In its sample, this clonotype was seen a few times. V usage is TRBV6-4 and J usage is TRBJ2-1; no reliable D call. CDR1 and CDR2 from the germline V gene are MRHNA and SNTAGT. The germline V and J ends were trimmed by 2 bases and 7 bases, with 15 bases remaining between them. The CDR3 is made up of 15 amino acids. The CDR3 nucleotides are TGTGCCAGCAGTGACCCGAGTAGACATGTGAATGAGCAGTTCTTC. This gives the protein CASSDPSRHVNEQFF.

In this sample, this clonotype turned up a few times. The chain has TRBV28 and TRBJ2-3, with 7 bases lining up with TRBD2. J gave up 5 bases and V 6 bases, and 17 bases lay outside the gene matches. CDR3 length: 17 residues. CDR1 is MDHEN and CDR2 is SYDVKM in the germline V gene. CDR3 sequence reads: CASSPNPRWREGDTQYF. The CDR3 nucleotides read TGTGCCAGCAGCCCTAACCCGCGCTGGAGGGAGGGAGATACGCAGTATTTT.

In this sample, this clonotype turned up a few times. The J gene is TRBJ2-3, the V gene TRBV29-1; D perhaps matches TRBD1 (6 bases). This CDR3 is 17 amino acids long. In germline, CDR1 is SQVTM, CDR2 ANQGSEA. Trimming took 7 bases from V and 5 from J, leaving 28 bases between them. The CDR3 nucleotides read TGCAGCGGAGCGGACAGCCGAGCCAACCATGGGTTAGATACGCAGTATTTT. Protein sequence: CSGADSRANHGLDTQYF.

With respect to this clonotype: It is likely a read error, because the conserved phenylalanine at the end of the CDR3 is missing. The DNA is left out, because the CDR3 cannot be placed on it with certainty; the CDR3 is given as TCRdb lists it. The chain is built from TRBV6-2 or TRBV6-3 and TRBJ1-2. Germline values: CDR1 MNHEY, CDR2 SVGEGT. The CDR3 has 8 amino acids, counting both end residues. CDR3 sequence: CASSYYSV.

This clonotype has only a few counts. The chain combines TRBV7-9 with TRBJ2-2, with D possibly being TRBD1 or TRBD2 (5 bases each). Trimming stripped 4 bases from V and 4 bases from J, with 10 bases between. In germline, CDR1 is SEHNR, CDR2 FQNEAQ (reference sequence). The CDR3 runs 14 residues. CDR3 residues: CASSWGRGTGELFF. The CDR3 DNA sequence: TGTGCCAGCAGCTGGGGCCGGGGCACCGGGGAGCTGTTTTTT.

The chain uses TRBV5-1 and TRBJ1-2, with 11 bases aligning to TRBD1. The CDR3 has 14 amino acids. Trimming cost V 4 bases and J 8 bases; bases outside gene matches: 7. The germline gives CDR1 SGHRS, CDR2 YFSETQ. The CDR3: CASSTGQGARGYTF. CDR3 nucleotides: TGCGCCAGCAGCACAGGACAGGGGGCACGGGGCTACACCTTC.

The DNA of the CDR3 is TGTGCCAGCAGTGGACGGGGCGAAGAGACCCAGTACTTC. As protein: CASSGRGEETQYF. V is TRBV2 and J is TRBJ2-5; perhaps D is TRBD1 or TRBD2 (5 bases each). The germline V and J ends were trimmed by 4 bases and 3 bases, with 9 bases remaining between them. The germline CDR1 and CDR2 sequences are SNHLY and FYNNEI. CDR3 length equals 13 residues. Together with reference TRBV2 and TRBJ2-5, the CDR3 gives the full variable domain: EPEVTQTPSHQVTQMGQEVILRCVPISNHLYFYWYRQILGQKVEFLVSFYNNEISEKSEIFDDQFSVERPDGSNFTLKIRSTKLEDSAMYFCASSGRGEETQYFGPGTRLLVL.

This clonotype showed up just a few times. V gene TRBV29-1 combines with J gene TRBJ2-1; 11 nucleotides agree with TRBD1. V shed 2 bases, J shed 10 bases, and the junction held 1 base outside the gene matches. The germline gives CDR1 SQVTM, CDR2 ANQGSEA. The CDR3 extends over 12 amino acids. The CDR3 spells CSVERDRGEQFF. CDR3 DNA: TGCAGCGTTGAAAGGGACAGGGGGGAGCAGTTCTTC.

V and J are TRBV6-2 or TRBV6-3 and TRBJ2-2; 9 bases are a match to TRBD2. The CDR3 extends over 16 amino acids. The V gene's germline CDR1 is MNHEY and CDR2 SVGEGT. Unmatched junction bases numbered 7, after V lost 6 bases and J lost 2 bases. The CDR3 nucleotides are TGTGCCAGCAGGACCGAGCGGGGGGCAAACACCGGGGAGCTGTTTTTT. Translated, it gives CASRTERGANTGELFF.